The clone carrying this TCR beta chain was recorded only once. Its target is not known. These data are taken from a study of T cell responses to AZD1222 COVID-19 vaccine. Germline CDR1 and CDR2: MNHNY and SVGAGI (reference sequence). This CDR3 spans 16 amino acids. Trimming stripped 6 bases from V and 0 bases from J, with 15 bases between. Data came from immunoSEQ multiplex PCR; TCRdb stores just in-frame clones and leaves some out. The sample shows just over 60,000 clones, 76% of them seen only once. Study results and caveats: Donor demographics were predominantly white British with a female majority; clonal diversity may be underestimated. Of the AZD1222 recipients, only 5 or 6 were seropositive at baseline.

The sequencing here drew on peripheral blood, taken on day 0 of AZD1222 vaccination. The TCR was taken from an adult in good health. V usage is TRBV6-6 and J usage is TRBJ2-4; tentative D call: TRBD1 (6 bases). The CDR3 region has the DNA TGTGCCAGCAGGCAACAGGGATCCATAGCCAAAAACATTCAGTACTTC. Protein product: CASRQQGSIAKNIQYF.